Listed here is a single TCR beta chain. Antigen specificity is unknown. This entry comes from a study of T-cell reconstitution after alpha-beta-depleted transplantation in children. Study outcomes and limitations: About two months after transplant, alpha-beta T cells reportedly came from several hundred expanded graft clones. Hyperexpanded clones declined; after one year, newly produced T cells mostly supplied diversity.

The TCRbeta library incorporated unique molecular identifiers. Each CDR3 protein gets one entry after TCRdb re-called the PCR reads with MiXCR. The data contain under 750,000 distinct CDR3 sequences, around 23% of them singletons. This receptor was obtained from a boy under two years old who had a stem cell transplant for acute myeloid leukemia, so the T cells may come from the graft donor. The sequencing here drew on PBMCs, mostly from graft donor cells, taken 360 days after TCRalphabeta/CD19-depleted stem cell transplant.

The CDR3 loop is CASRFQGMDGYTF. CDR3 coding DNA: TGTGCCAGTAGGTTTCAGGGGATGGACGGCTACACCTTC. The rearrangement links TRBV19 to TRBJ1-2; D might be TRBD1 (6 bases). Trimming left V 6 bases short and J 8 bases short, with 16 bases between. This CDR3 spans 13 amino acids. Germline assignment: CDR1 LNHDA and CDR2 SQIVND (reference sequence).